The 32 T cell receptor beta chains below all came from one sample that was sequenced in a study of blood T cells in healthy people across ages. It was with a sample-barcoded 5' primer and a J-beta primer mix that a second PCR of roughly 6 to 12 cycles was run. MiXCR, run by TCRdb on the 5' RACE reads, gives a single entry per CDR3 protein. The data show hundreds of thousands of distinct CDR3 sequences, roughly 21% seen once. Sequenced input: blood. The source is a man aged 70-80 years in good health.

The J gene is TRBJ2-5, the V gene TRBV2; D may be TRBD2 (6 bases). The CDR3 has 14 residues. CDR1 is SNHLY, CDR2 FYNNEI, per germline. Trimming took 2 bases from V and 5 from J, leaving 12 bases between them. DNA of the CDR3: TGTGCCAGCAGTGAATTGGAGGGCTGGGAGACCCAGTACTTC. Its translation: CASSELEGWETQYF.

The J gene is TRBJ2-5, the V gene TRBV6-6, with D maybe TRBD2 (5 bases). This CDR3 region has 12 residues. Trimming left V 5 bases short and J 4 bases short, with 8 bases between. Germline CDR1 reads MNHNY; CDR2 reads SVGAGI (reference sequence). The CDR3 DNA follows: TGTGCCAGCAGTACCGCGGGAGAGACCCAGTACTTC. As protein: CASSTAGETQYF.

With regard to this clonotype: The germline gene is not matched at one end of the junction; a read error may be the cause. The chain recombines TRBV10-3 with TRBJ2-2; the match to TRBD1 covers 8 bases. Germline assignment: CDR1 ENHRY and CDR2 SYGVKD. The CDR3 loop spans 13 amino acids. Written as DNA, the CDR3 is TGTGCCATCAGCCAGGGGGCTGTTAGGGAGTTGTTTTTT. Protein: CAISQGAVRELFF.

This clonotype showed up just a few times. J is TRBJ2-5 and V is TRBV20-1, with D perhaps TRBD2 (5 bases). Germline assignment: CDR1 DFQATT and CDR2 SNEGSKA (reference sequence). The CDR3 consists of 15 residues. V lost 0 bases to trimming and J lost 4 bases, with 15 bases between them. CDR3: CSARDRSGLGETQYF. The CDR3 region has the DNA TGCAGTGCTAGAGATCGCAGCGGCCTAGGAGAGACCCAGTACTTC.

The table lists this clonotype with a count of one. The chain carries TRBV11-2 and TRBJ2-5, with D uncertain. The end of the DNA is better explained by TRBJ2-1, so the J call may be wrong. The CDR3 consists of 11 residues. CDR1 is SGHAT, CDR2 FQNNGV, per germline. This CDR3 is CASRRASEQFF. As DNA, the CDR3 is TGTGCCAGCCGCCGGGCAAGCGAGCAGTTCTTC.

The V and J genes are TRBV20-1 and TRBJ2-3, with 8 bases matching TRBD2. Germline loops: CDR1 DFQATT, CDR2 SNEGSKA (reference sequence). CDR3 length equals 15 residues. V lost 0 bases, J lost 0 bases, and 2 bases stayed unmatched. The CDR3 is CSARDPSGSTDTQYF. The CDR3 DNA reads TGCAGTGCTAGAGATCCTAGCGGGAGCACAGATACGCAGTATTTT.

This clonotype appeared many times. The CDR3 coding sequence is TGTGCCAGCAGCCCGGGGAACACCGGGGAGCTGTTTTTT. Translating it yields CASSPGNTGELFF. V and J are TRBV7-3 and TRBJ2-2; D call uncertain. The CDR3 loop spans 13 amino acids. Germline CDR1 reads SGHTA; CDR2 reads FQGTGA. The V end lost 5 bases, the J end lost 1 base, and 5 bases lay between the germline ends.

CDR3 region: CASSYSATGGSEQYF. DNA of the CDR3: TGTGCCAGCAGTTACTCAGCGACAGGGGGTAGCGAGCAGTACTTC. The chain is built from TRBV6-2 or TRBV6-3 and TRBJ2-1; 9 bases are shared with TRBD1. The J call may be mistaken, given a closer DNA end match to TRBJ2-7. The CDR3 runs to 15 residues. The germline V gene has CDR1 MNHEY and CDR2 SVGEGT.

Details on this clonotype: At one end the junction does not follow the germline gene, possibly because of a read error. V gene TRBV29-1 combines with J gene TRBJ2-1; TRBD2 might be the D (6 bases). The germline CDR1 and CDR2 sequences are SQVTM and ANQGSEA. The length of the CDR3 is 13 residues. CDR3 bases: TGCAGCGTTGAAGTGGGAGGACGCAATGGGCAGTTCTTC. It is translated as CSVEVGGRNGQFF.

The J gene is TRBJ2-3, the V gene TRBV12-3 or TRBV12-4, with D perhaps assigned TRBD1 or TRBD2 (5 bases each). V dropped 5 bases and J dropped 6 bases, with 12 bases sitting between them. The CDR3 contains 13 residues. CDR3 nucleotides: TGTGCCAGCAGTCCGTGGGGGTTTGATACGCAGTATTTT. Amino acids: CASSPWGFDTQYF.

The V and J genes are TRBV4-2 and TRBJ2-7; 7 bases match TRBD1. The CDR3 consists of 16 residues. Per germline, CDR1 LGHNA and CDR2 YNFKEQ. V trimming: 1 base; J trimming: 6 bases; junction bases outside the gene matches: 12. The CDR3 reads CASSQVRDSPGGEQYF. In DNA, the CDR3 is TGTGCCAGCAGCCAAGTACGGGATTCCCCAGGGGGCGAGCAGTACTTC.

A few counts support this clonotype. V and J are TRBV20-1 and TRBJ2-7; perhaps TRBD2 as D (6 bases). The V gene lost 6 bases and the J gene lost 7 bases, with 16 bases spanning the gap. Germline CDR1 DFQATT, CDR2 SNEGSKA (reference sequence). The CDR3 is 12 amino acids. This CDR3 is CSAGDLTGEQYF. The CDR3 DNA sequence: TGCAGTGCCGGGGACTTGACGGGGGAGCAGTACTTC.

This clonotype has more than one count but fewer than ten. The V call is TRBV6-1, the J call TRBJ1-1; D gene uncertain. Germline CDR1 reads MNHNS; CDR2 reads SASEGT. The V and J ends lost 3 bases and 0 bases respectively, with 8 bases between them. The CDR3 covers 14 residues. Written as DNA, the CDR3 is TGTGCCAGCAGTGATTTTCGGATGAACACTGAAGCTTTCTTT. Translating it yields CASSDFRMNTEAFF.

The chain employs TRBV13 and TRBJ2-5, with 7 bases identical to TRBD1. The junction had 4 bases not matched to a gene; V was cut back by 4 bases and J by 5 bases. CDR1 is PRHDT and CDR2 is FYEKMQ in the germline V gene (reference sequence). The CDR3 sequence is 13 residues long. CDR3 coding DNA: TGTGCCAGCAGCTACGACAGGGCTGAGACCCAGTACTTC. Its protein product is CASSYDRAETQYF.

This clonotype appeared a few times. This chain uses TRBV2 with TRBJ2-7, with D possibly being TRBD1 or TRBD2 (5 bases each). The J call may be mistaken, given a closer DNA end match to TRBJ2-1. Per the germline V gene, CDR1 is SNHLY and CDR2 is FYNNEI. This CDR3 spans 14 amino acids. CDR3 DNA sequence: TGTGCCAGCAGTGAAGGGACATGGGGGAAAGGGCAGTTCTTC. This translates into CASSEGTWGKGQFF.

This clonotype appeared once. This sequence joins TRBV20-1 and TRBJ2-3; 9 bases are shared with TRBD2. V gave up 5 bases and J gave up 5 bases; unmatched junction bases: 5. Germline CDR1 reads DFQATT; CDR2 reads SNEGSKA (reference sequence). The CDR3 totals 13 residues. CDR3 DNA sequence: TGCAGTGCTTCCGGGACTAGCCTAGATACGCAGTATTTT. It is translated as CSASGTSLDTQYF.

This clonotype was seen only a few times. The chain links TRBV7-2 to TRBJ2-2; D is ambiguous. V was shortened by 5 bases and J by 0 bases, with 10 bases between the two germline ends. The CDR3 has 15 residues. Germline CDR1 is SGHTA and CDR2 is FQGNSA. CDR3 coding DNA: TGTGCCAGCAGCCTCCCTCGCGCGAACACCGGGGAGCTGTTTTTT. Protein product: CASSLPRANTGELFF.

As for this clonotype: At one end, the junction sequence differs from germline, possibly due to a read error. V gene TRBV20-1 combines with J gene TRBJ2-3; TRBD2 matches 8 bases. The CDR3 is 15 amino acids. CDR1 is DFQATT and CDR2 is SNEGSKA in the germline V gene (reference sequence). This CDR3 is CSAVTLAVSTDAQYF. CDR3 DNA: TGCAGTGCTGTCACACTAGCGGTCAGCACAGATGCGCAGTATTTT.

This clonotype was picked up a small number of times. The rearrangement links TRBV19 to TRBJ1-5; D unclear. This CDR3 region has 14 residues. Germline loops: CDR1 LNHDA, CDR2 SQIVND (reference sequence). The germline V and J ends were trimmed by 3 bases and 7 bases, with 13 bases remaining between them. In DNA form, the CDR3 reads TGTGCCAGTAGTATTCTGGGGTGGGGACAGCCCCAGCATTTT. It is translated as CASSILGWGQPQHF.

This clonotype has just a few counts. V is TRBV4-3 and J is TRBJ2-2, with unresolved D. Between the trimmed V and J ends, which lost 1 base and 2 bases, there was a span of 11 bases. The CDR3 has 16 residues. Germline CDR1 LGHNA, CDR2 YSLEER. The CDR3 region has the DNA TGCGCCAGCAGCCAAGGTGTGAACGGAAACACCGGGGAGCTGTTTTTT. This sequence encodes CASSQGVNGNTGELFF.

The V and J genes are TRBV20-1 and TRBJ1-5; weak D call: TRBD1 (6 bases). Between the trimmed V and J ends, which lost 1 base and 6 bases, there was a span of 10 bases. The germline V gene has CDR1 DFQATT and CDR2 SNEGSKA (reference sequence). The CDR3 has 13 amino acids. DNA for the CDR3: TGCAGTGCTAGAGTTGGGGGCAGTCAGCCCCAGCATTTT. It encodes CSARVGGSQPQHF.

This clonotype came up once. J is TRBJ2-7 and V is TRBV20-1; TRBD2 aligns across 8 bases. With 6 bases clipped from V and 4 bases from J, the junction kept 8 bases outside the gene matches. This CDR3 region has 13 residues. The germline gives CDR1 DFQATT, CDR2 SNEGSKA (reference sequence). Here the CDR3 DNA reads TGCAGTGCCCAAAGCGGGAGTCAGTACGAGCAGTACTTC. Its translation: CSAQSGSQYEQYF.

In this sample, this clonotype turned up many times. The chain couples TRBV5-6 to TRBJ2-5; D unresolved. V was clipped by 2 bases and J by 4 bases, with 6 bases between them. CDR1 and CDR2 from the germline V gene are SGHDT and YYEEEE. This CDR3 is built from 12 residues. The CDR3 coding sequence is TGTGCCAGCAGCTTTGAGAGAGAGACCCAGTACTTC. Its translation: CASSFERETQYF. The full variable domain, rest sourced from reference TRBV5-6 and TRBJ2-5, is DAGVTQSPTHLIKTRGQQVTLRCSPKSGHDTVSWYQQALGQGPQFIFQYYEEEERQRGNFPDRFSGHQFPNYSSELNVNALLLGDSALYLCASSFERETQYFGPGTRLLVL.

J is TRBJ2-1 and V is TRBV29-1; D not resolved. The germline V and J ends were trimmed by 4 bases and 5 bases, with 15 bases remaining between them. This CDR3 is built from 14 residues. Germline lookup yields CDR1 SQVTM and CDR2 ANQGSEA. In DNA form, the CDR3 reads TGCAGCGTTGGGGCGGTGTTATTTAACAATGAGCAGTTCTTC. Protein: CSVGAVLFNNEQFF.

This clonotype showed up just a few times. The rearrangement joins TRBV3-1 to TRBJ2-5; D not certain. This CDR3 is built from 13 residues. V dropped 2 bases and J dropped 10 bases, with 14 bases sitting between them. CDR1 is LGHDT, CDR2 YNNKEL, per germline (reference sequence). CDR3 bases: TGTGCCAGCAGCCAAAGGGATAACAGCCGCCAGTACTTC. Amino acid sequence: CASSQRDNSRQYF.

This clonotype was seen a few times. The rearrangement links TRBV12-3 or TRBV12-4 to TRBJ1-2, with 7 bases fitting TRBD1. Trimming cost V 6 bases and J 8 bases; bases outside gene matches: 9. The CDR3 is made up of 13 amino acids. CDR3 sequence (DNA): TGTGCCAGCAGGTCGACAGGGACTAGCGGCTACACCTTC. Protein sequence: CASRSTGTSGYTF.

The chain employs TRBV4-1 and TRBJ2-3; unclear D gene. The germline CDR1 and CDR2 sequences are MGHRA and YSYEKL. The V and J ends lost 2 bases and 8 bases respectively, with 8 bases between them. CDR3 length: 12 residues. The CDR3 loop is CASSQLYGTQYF. In DNA, the CDR3 is TGCGCCAGCAGCCAATTGTACGGTACGCAGTATTTT.

The chain employs TRBV7-9 and TRBJ1-2; D is perhaps TRBD1 (5 bases). Trimming left V 1 base short and J 4 bases short, with 16 bases between. Looked up from germline, CDR1 is SEHNR and CDR2 is FQNEAQ (reference sequence). The CDR3 runs to 16 residues. This CDR3 reads CASSLEETARSYGYTF. CDR3 DNA sequence: TGTGCCAGCAGCTTAGAAGAGACAGCGAGAAGCTATGGCTACACCTTC.

A few counts support this clonotype. The CDR3 coding sequence is TGTGCCAGCAGCGCCACGGATTCCTCCTACGAGCAGTACTTC. Its protein is CASSATDSSYEQYF. This chain joins TRBV9 and TRBJ2-7; D uncertain. The CDR3 consists of 14 residues. Germline assignment: CDR1 SGDLS and CDR2 YYNGEE. Deletions cut 3 bases from V and 0 bases from J, with 10 bases between.

This clonotype appeared once. A much larger clonotype is one base distant, so this may be a read error. This sequence joins TRBV20-1 and TRBJ1-1; D uncertain. V was cut by 4 bases and J by 4 bases, with 19 bases left in between. This CDR3 spans 15 amino acids. CDR1 is DFQATT and CDR2 is SNEGSKA in the germline V gene (reference sequence). This CDR3 reads CSAKRPATVSTEAFF. DNA of the CDR3: TGCAGTGCTAAGAGGCCGGCCACCGTGTCCACTGAAGCTTTCTTT.

This clonotype was found a few times. The V gene is TRBV29-1, the J gene TRBJ2-3; D is ambiguous. Trimming removed 6 bases from V and 0 bases from J, with 16 bases in between. The germline CDR1 and CDR2 sequences are SQVTM and ANQGSEA. The length of the CDR3 is 15 residues. CDR3 nucleotide sequence: TGCAGCGTGGATGACCGAAGGATTAGCACAGATACGCAGTATTTT. This codes for CSVDDRRISTDTQYF.

This clonotype came up a few times. The chain combines TRBV20-1 with TRBJ2-1, with D maybe TRBD1 (5 bases). Germline CDR1 reads DFQATT; CDR2 reads SNEGSKA (reference sequence). V was shortened by 0 bases and J by 6 bases, with 15 bases between the two germline ends. CDR3 length: 15 amino acids. The CDR3 nucleotides read TGCAGTGCTAGAGAAAGGCAGGGAATACGCAATGAGCAGTTCTTC. Its protein product is CSARERQGIRNEQFF.